These T cell receptor beta chains were read from a single sample in a study of cytomegalovirus exposure and HLA in healthy donors. Clones were sequenced by immunoSEQ multiplex PCR, and TCRdb holds only the in-frame ones, with some missing. The sample holds tens of thousands of clones. The sequencing input was PBMCs. The receptor source for this set is a man in his 60s in good health and CMV-seropositive. CDR3s leave out the opening cysteine and the closing phenylalanine or tryptophan. The order of the fields is CDR3 protein, clone size, V gene. Not every row has a clone size; where given, it reads once, few, many or a size class.

cdr3_aa: ASSLLLTPGEQY
clone_size: .
v_call: TRBV9

cdr3_aa: SAMDSRGYT
clone_size: .
v_call: TRBV20-1

cdr3_aa: ASSLGQVNYEQY
clone_size: .
v_call: TRBV7-9

cdr3_aa: ASSPGTDQLNYGYT
clone_size: .
v_call: TRBV18

cdr3_aa: ASSHGGLAVQETQY
clone_size: .
v_call: TRBV5-4

cdr3_aa: ASSQGAGLAKNIQY
clone_size: .
v_call: TRBV4-1

cdr3_aa: ASSYWTGGDTIY
clone_size: .
v_call: TRBV6-1

cdr3_aa: ASSQFAGRTDTQY
clone_size: .
v_call: TRBV4-2

cdr3_aa: ATSRDSWSSHEQY
clone_size: .
v_call: TRBV15

cdr3_aa: ASSKTGTGELF
clone_size: .
v_call: TRBV6-6

cdr3_aa: ASSQGSGRVVDTQY
clone_size: .
v_call: TRBV7-2

cdr3_aa: ASSEGQDRRGPYNSPLH
clone_size: .
v_call: TRBV6-1

cdr3_aa: ASSEDITYTEAF
clone_size: .
v_call: TRBV6-1

cdr3_aa: ASSATGGKLF
clone_size: medium-sized
v_call: TRBV2

cdr3_aa: ASSLQETQY
clone_size: .
v_call: TRBV7-6

cdr3_aa: AWSPPDSTGGFDEQY
clone_size: .
v_call: TRBV30

cdr3_aa: ATRLDGSEQF
clone_size: .
v_call: TRBV7-8

cdr3_aa: ASSPDRVGINEQF
clone_size: .
v_call: TRBV6-5

cdr3_aa: ASSLSASGNTIY
clone_size: .
v_call: TRBV5-1

cdr3_aa: ASSPPSPITEAF
clone_size: .
v_call: TRBV18

cdr3_aa: ASSDPGTGGLGTEAF
clone_size: .
v_call: TRBV5-1

cdr3_aa: ASSPPGHGGGYT
clone_size: .
v_call: TRBV11-2

cdr3_aa: ATQPGHSGGELF
clone_size: .
v_call: TRBV19

cdr3_aa: ASSLQGAHQPQH
clone_size: .
v_call: TRBV7-9

cdr3_aa: ASSSDRGTYEQY
clone_size: .
v_call: TRBV7-2

cdr3_aa: ASSPSSGGLYEQY
clone_size: medium-sized
v_call: TRBV18

cdr3_aa: ASSHGTGMPDYGYT
clone_size: .
v_call: TRBV5-4

cdr3_aa: ASSPNSGMNTEAF
clone_size: .
v_call: TRBV5-6

cdr3_aa: ASSIGQGYGYT
clone_size: .
v_call: TRBV19

cdr3_aa: ASSPVGGRQF
clone_size: .
v_call: TRBV7-9

cdr3_aa: SVLQGYEQY
clone_size: .
v_call: TRBV29-1

cdr3_aa: ASSQVDRNTGELF
clone_size: .
v_call: TRBV4-1

cdr3_aa: ASSLVGTSGYEQY
clone_size: .
v_call: TRBV5-4

cdr3_aa: ASSAGETQY
clone_size: .
v_call: TRBV11-3